Listed here are 9 T cell receptor beta chains from one sample, sequenced in a study of blood T cells in healthy people across ages. PCR was performed a second time for roughly 7 to 11 cycles using a sample-barcoded 5' primer and a J-beta primer mix. TCRdb analysed the 5' RACE reads with MiXCR anew, one entry per CDR3 protein. This table has roughly 1.6 million distinct CDR3 sequences, roughly 32% appearing once. Sequenced: blood. The receptors were gathered from a woman under 40 in good health.

The sample holds a few counts of this clonotype. V usage is TRBV20-1 and J usage is TRBJ2-1; 10 nucleotides match TRBD2. V lost 5 bases, J lost 3 bases, and 4 bases stayed unmatched. CDR3 length: 14 residues. Germline values: CDR1 DFQATT, CDR2 SNEGSKA (reference sequence). CDR3 DNA: TGCAGTGCTGGGGTAGCGGGAGGCTACAATGAGCAGTTCTTC. It yields the protein CSAGVAGGYNEQFF.

This chain uses TRBV11-2 with TRBJ1-3; D unclear. Germline V CDR1 and CDR2: SGHAT, FQNNGV. V lost 6 bases and J lost 0, with 15 bases in between. The CDR3 consists of 16 residues. This chain's CDR3 is CASRPGIWYSGNTIYF. The CDR3 nucleotides read TGTGCCAGCAGACCGGGGATTTGGTACTCTGGAAACACCATATATTTT.

This clonotype was observed a handful of times. This chain connects TRBV7-9 to TRBJ2-3; TRBD1 is a possible D gene (5 bases). Germline V gene sequence: CDR1 SEHNR, CDR2 FQNEAQ (reference sequence). Trimming left V 1 base short and J 6 bases short, with 17 bases between. CDR3 length: 16 residues. In nucleotides, the CDR3 is TGTGCCAGCAGCTTAGGGCAGGGCCCCCTCCCGGATACGCAGTATTTT. It yields the protein CASSLGQGPLPDTQYF.

This rearrangement joins TRBV7-9 to TRBJ2-1; 9 bases are shared with TRBD1. Looked up from germline, CDR1 is SEHNR and CDR2 is FQNEAQ (reference sequence). The length of the CDR3 is 13 residues. V shed 1 base and J 10 bases; nucleotides not matched to a gene: 2. The DNA of the CDR3 is TGTGCCAGCAGCTTAGGGACAGGGGAAGAGCAGTTCTTC. Its translation is CASSLGTGEEQFF.

This clonotype was counted only a few times. The chain employs TRBV28 and TRBJ2-3; perhaps TRBD2 as D (5 bases). The CDR3 loop spans 14 amino acids. CDR1 is MDHEN and CDR2 is SYDVKM in the germline V gene. The V and J ends lost 5 bases and 5 bases respectively, with 14 bases between them. The DNA for the CDR3 is TGTGCCAGCAGTCTACGGACTGTTGGAGATACGCAGTATTTT. Translation gives CASSLRTVGDTQYF.

V is TRBV24-1 and J is TRBJ1-2; weak D call: TRBD1 (5 bases). Trimming stripped 7 bases from V and 5 bases from J, with 13 bases between. Per germline, CDR1 KGHDR and CDR2 SFDVKD. The CDR3 sequence is 13 residues long. The CDR3 is CATRAGARYGYTF. CDR3 in DNA: TGTGCCACCAGAGCCGGGGCCAGATATGGCTACACCTTC.

This clonotype was found a few times. The chain joins TRBV12-3 or TRBV12-4 to TRBJ1-1; the D is unclear. This CDR3 comprises 12 residues. V was trimmed by 2 bases and J by 7 bases, leaving 8 bases between them. CDR3 sequence reads: CASSLSSGEAFF. CDR3 in DNA: TGTGCCAGCAGTTTATCGTCAGGTGAAGCTTTCTTT.

In this sample, this clonotype turned up a few times. The chain is built from TRBV11-2 and TRBJ2-1, with 7 bases fitting TRBD2. J was trimmed by 2 bases and V by 5 bases; bases with no gene match: 6. Per the germline V gene, CDR1 is SGHAT and CDR2 is FQNNGV. The CDR3 contains 15 residues. CDR3 residues: CASSRAAGAYNEQFF. The CDR3 nucleotides are TGTGCCAGCAGCCGAGCGGCGGGGGCCTACAATGAGCAGTTCTTC.

This chain joins TRBV25-1 and TRBJ2-1; the D gene could be TRBD1 or TRBD2 (5 bases each). There are 14 residues in the CDR3. CDR1 and CDR2 from the germline V gene are MGHDK and SYGVNS. Trimming left V 8 bases short and J 8 bases short, with 19 bases between. The CDR3: CASDGHQGGYEQFF. DNA for the CDR3: TGTGCCAGCGACGGACACCAAGGCGGGTATGAGCAGTTCTTC. The complete variable domain, with remaining parts taken from reference TRBV25-1 and TRBJ2-1, reads EADIYQTPRYLVIGTGKKITLECSQTMGHDKMYWYQQDPGMELHLIHYSYGVNSTEKGDLSSESTVSRIRTEHFPLTLESARPSHTSQYLCASDGHQGGYEQFFGPGTRLTVL.